This TCR beta chain was retrieved from a study of CD8+ T cells in alopecia areata. After isolation, RNA underwent reverse transcription to generate cDNA as the sequencing template. Sequenced by immunoSEQ multiplex PCR; TCRdb stores in-frame clones only, minus some. The profile covers around 270,000 clones, with 58% appearing a single time and under 2% taken by the ten largest. Sample treatment: oral pan-JAK inhibitor, 5-10 mg twice daily. Researchers took lesional scalp punch biopsies and peripheral blood from people who were alopecia areata patients. The receptor's source is a human donor with alopecia areata. The sequencing used CD4+ T cells sorted from blood, collected at week 24, from a patient treated with tofacitinib.

The CDR3 protein is CASSLEQASGGYTF. In DNA, the CDR3 is TGCGCCAGCAGCTTGGAACAGGCAAGCGGGGGCTACACCTTC. The V call is TRBV5-1, the J call TRBJ1-2; tentatively, D is TRBD1 (5 bases). Per the germline V gene, CDR1 is SGHRS and CDR2 is YFSETQ. V was clipped by 0 bases and J by 8 bases, with 14 bases between them. This CDR3 spans 14 amino acids.